This T cell receptor beta chain was sequenced for a study of glioma-infiltrating T cells. General study results and limits: Only very few CDR3 sequences appeared in both tissue and blood. Above-expected tissue-blood divergence occurred in all gliomas, most in low-grade ones.

TCR alpha and beta CDR3 regions were amplified from RNA using iRepertoire nested multiplex PCR. Input was roughly 95-400 ng of tissue mRNA or PBMC total RNA. TCRdb fed the multiplex PCR reads into MiXCR, producing one record per CDR3 protein. The data hold some 130,000 distinct CDR3 sequences, with around 25% observed a single time. Concerning this clonotype itself: Antigen unknown.

Germline-derived CDR1 and CDR2 are MNHNY and SVGAGI (reference sequence). The CDR3 has 13 amino acids. Trimming shortened V by 2 bases and J by 9 bases, and 8 bases separated the two germline ends. This rearrangement joins TRBV6-6 to TRBJ1-6; D possibly corresponds to TRBD1 (6 bases). The sequenced sample was glioma tissue, nonneoplastic brain tissue, or PBMCs (not recorded which). This TCR came from a human donor with low-grade glioma or glioblastoma, undergoing nonglioma brain surgery, or in good health (not recorded which). The CDR3 region has the DNA TGTGCCAGCAGTTACGAGGGGGGTTCACCCCTCCACTTT. Translation gives CASSYEGGSPLHF.